This entry features one TCR beta chain sequence. Its antigen is still unknown. These data are taken from a study of T cells after yellow fever vaccination. The CDR3 has 14 amino acids. Trimming cost V 3 bases and J 4 bases, with 10 bases left between them. The V gene's germline CDR1 is SGHDT and CDR2 YYEEEE. Study findings and constraints: Relatively few clonotypes were ones that appeared in both CD4 and CD8 compartments.

TCRdb re-called the 5' RACE reads with MiXCR, one entry per CDR3 protein. Of about 510,000 distinct CDR3 sequences listed, less than 25% are singletons. This chain connects TRBV5-6 to TRBJ1-4, with unresolved D. The TCR comes from a man aged 18-30 years who received the YFV17D yellow fever vaccine. The specimen comprised PBMCs, sampled around 3 weeks after the first yellow fever vaccination. The CDR3 DNA reads as TGTGCCAGCAGCTACGACGGATTTAATGAAAAACTGTTTTTT. Translation gives CASSYDGFNEKLFF.